This T cell receptor beta chain was captured in a study of Ad26.COV2.S vaccination and SARS-CoV-2 variants. Study results and caveats: Non-spike TCR breadth showed similarity between vaccine and placebo recipients. Reportedly, after vaccination the spike-specific CD8+ and CD4+ T cell responses displayed substantial breadth.

With regard to this clone: Its antigen remains unknown.

Germline CDR1 and CDR2: SGHRS and YFSETQ. V was pared by 0 bases and J by 2 bases, with 5 bases of the junction left unmatched. The CDR3 sequence is 16 residues long. Produced via immunoSEQ multiplex PCR; TCRdb's table is partial and in-frame only. This sample has about 390,000 clones, with around 92% found just once. Regarding treatment: 15 to 20 received Ad26.COV2.S at low or high dose, single or two shots; 5 received placebo; per-sample allocation not given. The study sampled participants on day 63 after the first vaccine or placebo injection. A Boston adult aged 18-55 years was the donor. Vaccination employed an Ad26 vector expressing the Wuhan-strain SARS-CoV-2 spike.

The J gene is TRBJ2-1, the V gene TRBV5-1; TRBD2 matches 7 bases. This clonotype was obtained from a person between 18 and 60 years old who received the Ad26.COV2.S COVID-19 vaccine or a placebo. The sample consisted of peripheral blood, taken in a trial of Ad26.COV2.S vaccine versus placebo. CDR3 coding DNA: TGCGCCAGCAGCTTGGGACTAGCACCCCCCTACAATGAGCAGTTCTTC. Translating gives CASSLGLAPPYNEQFF.